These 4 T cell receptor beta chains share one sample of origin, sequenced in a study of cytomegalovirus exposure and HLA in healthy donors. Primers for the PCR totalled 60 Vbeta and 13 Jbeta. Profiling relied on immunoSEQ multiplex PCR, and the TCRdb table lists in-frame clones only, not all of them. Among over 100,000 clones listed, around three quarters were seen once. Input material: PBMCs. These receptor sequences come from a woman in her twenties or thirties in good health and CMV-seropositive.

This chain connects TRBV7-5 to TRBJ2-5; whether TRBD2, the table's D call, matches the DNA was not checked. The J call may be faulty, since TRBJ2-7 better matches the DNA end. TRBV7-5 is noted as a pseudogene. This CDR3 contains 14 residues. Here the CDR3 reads CVRSLGRRGYEQYF. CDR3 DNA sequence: TGTGTCAGAAGCTTAGGGCGGCGGGGCTACGAGCAGTACTTC.

CDR3 coding DNA: TGTGCCAGCAGCGGGGTGGGACAGGGGGGGTCGGGAGAGACCCAGTACTTC. It specifies CASSGVGQGGSGETQYF. The chain employs TRBV7-2 and TRBJ2-5, with 11 bases matching TRBD1. Germline V gene lookup returns CDR1 SGHTA and CDR2 FQGNSA. This CDR3 spans 17 amino acids. The junction had 12 bases not matched to a gene; V was cut back by 5 bases and J by 4 bases.

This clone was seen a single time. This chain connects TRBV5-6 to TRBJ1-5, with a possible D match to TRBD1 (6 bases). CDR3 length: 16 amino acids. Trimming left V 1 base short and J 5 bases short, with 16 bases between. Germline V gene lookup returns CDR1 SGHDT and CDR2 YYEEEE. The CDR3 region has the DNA TGTGCCAGCAGCTTGTTCCACAGGGAAACTTATCAGCCCCAGCATTTT. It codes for CASSLFHRETYQPQHF.

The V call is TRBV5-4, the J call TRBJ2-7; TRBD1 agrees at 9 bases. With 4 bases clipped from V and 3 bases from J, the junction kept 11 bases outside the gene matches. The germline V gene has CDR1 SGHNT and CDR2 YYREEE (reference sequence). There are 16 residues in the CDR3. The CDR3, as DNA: TGTGCCAGCAGCCTCACCGGGACAGGGAAACTCTACGAGCAGTACTTC. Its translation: CASSLTGTGKLYEQYF.